One sample yielded the 29 T cell receptor beta chains listed below, sequenced in a study of blood T cell repertoires in COVID-19. The table came from immunoSEQ multiplex PCR; TCRdb's copy has only in-frame clones and leaves some out. The table shows 150,000 to 200,000 clones, with around 80% occurring only once. The sample was peripheral blood. These receptors were collected from a woman aged 70 to 79 with COVID-19, enrolled during active disease.

This chain joins TRBV18 and TRBJ1-2, with unresolved D. Deletions cut 3 bases from V and 4 bases from J, with 18 bases between. Germline V gives CDR1 KGHSH, CDR2 LQKENI. The CDR3 totals 16 residues. CDR3 DNA sequence: TGTGCCAGCTCACCGGCCCCTCGAACAGACCTCTATGGCTACACCTTC. This sequence encodes CASSPAPRTDLYGYTF.

On this clone: The junction shows a germline mismatch at one end, possibly a read error. This rearrangement joins TRBV7-9 to TRBJ1-6, with D possibly matching TRBD1 (5 bases). This CDR3 is 13 amino acids long. CDR1 is SEHNR and CDR2 is FQNEAQ in the germline V gene (reference sequence). The CDR3 DNA sequence: TGTGCCAGCAGCGACAGTAATAATTCACCCCTCTACTTT. It is translated as CASSDSNNSPLYF.

The V and J genes are TRBV27 and TRBJ2-3; TRBD2 aligns across 11 bases. This CDR3 contains 15 residues. From germline, CDR1 is MNHEY and CDR2 SMNVEV (reference sequence). V was clipped by 4 bases and J by 6 bases; unmatched bases: 6. In DNA, the CDR3 is TGTGCCAGCAGTTCCGTAGCGGGAGGGCCGGATACGCAGTATTTT. Amino acid sequence: CASSSVAGGPDTQYF.

This sequence joins TRBV30 and TRBJ2-5, with D unclear. V dropped 5 bases and J dropped 2 bases, with 9 bases sitting between them. There are 12 residues in the CDR3. Germline lookup yields CDR1 GTSNPN and CDR2 SVGIG (reference sequence). The CDR3 region has the DNA TGTGCCTGGGACCAGGCGCAAGAGACCCAGTACTTC. Amino acids: CAWDQAQETQYF.

This clone was observed a handful of times. V and J are TRBV18 and TRBJ2-5; 7 bases are a match to TRBD2. After removal of 5 bases from V and 6 bases from J, the junction contained 3 bases not matched to a gene. This CDR3 is 12 amino acids long. Germline V gives CDR1 KGHSH, CDR2 LQKENI. The DNA of the CDR3 is TGTGCCAGCTCAGACGGGGGGAAGACCCAGTACTTC. It specifies CASSDGGKTQYF.

The chain employs TRBV11-2 and TRBJ1-4, with 10 bases matching TRBD1. V shed 3 bases, J shed 7 bases, and the junction held 8 bases outside the gene matches. Germline assignment: CDR1 SGHAT and CDR2 FQNNGV. This CDR3 spans 16 amino acids. The CDR3 sequence: CASSFKWTGGFEKLFF. The CDR3 DNA is TGTGCCAGCAGCTTTAAATGGACAGGGGGGTTTGAAAAACTGTTTTTT. Drawing the rest from reference TRBV11-2 and TRBJ1-4, the complete variable domain is EAGVAQSPRYKIIEKRQSVAFWCNPISGHATLYWYQQILGQGPKLLIQFQNNGVVDDSQLPKDRFSAERLKGVDSTLKIQPAKLEDSAVYLCASSFKWTGGFEKLFFGSGTQLSVL.

CDR3 in amino acids: CASSLGSGDPGYTF. CDR3 DNA sequence: TGTGCCAGCAGCTTAGGGTCAGGGGATCCTGGCTACACCTTC. This chain connects TRBV5-6 to TRBJ1-2, with D perhaps matching TRBD1 (6 bases). Germline CDR1 SGHDT, CDR2 YYEEEE. The CDR3 runs 14 residues. V lost 2 bases and J lost 7, with 15 bases in between.

This rearrangement joins TRBV18 to TRBJ2-1; D not certain. This CDR3 contains 17 residues. V lost 3 bases to trimming and J lost 8 bases, with 23 bases between them. CDR1 and CDR2 from the germline V gene are KGHSH and LQKENI. In nucleotides, the CDR3 is TGTGCCAGCTCACCGATAGCCCTGGGTTCGGCGGTTGATGAGCAGTTCTTC. Translating it yields CASSPIALGSAVDEQFF.

This chain joins TRBV7-6 and TRBJ2-6; D remains unclear. The CDR3 length is 15 residues. V lost 5 bases and J lost 1, with 9 bases in between. In germline, CDR1 is SGHVS, CDR2 FNYEAQ. CDR3 protein: CASSPQRSGANVLTF. Written as DNA, the CDR3 is TGTGCCAGCAGCCCCCAGCGATCTGGGGCCAACGTCCTGACTTTC.

This clone has only a few counts. V gene TRBV27 combines with J gene TRBJ1-1, with unresolved D. V was shortened by 4 bases and J by 6 bases, with 12 bases between the two germline ends. Germline V gene sequence: CDR1 MNHEY, CDR2 SMNVEV (reference sequence). The CDR3 has 13 amino acids. The CDR3 sequence is CASSSGLGPEAFF. The CDR3 bases are TGTGCCAGCAGTTCGGGTCTAGGCCCTGAAGCTTTCTTT.

The count of this clone is one. The J gene is TRBJ1-2, the V gene TRBV20-1, with D perhaps matching TRBD1 (5 bases). The V gene lost 3 bases and the J gene lost 5 bases, with 13 bases spanning the gap. This CDR3 spans 13 amino acids. Germline loops: CDR1 DFQATT, CDR2 SNEGSKA (reference sequence). The CDR3 DNA follows: TGCAGTGCTAGTAACCCCGGGGGATATGGCTACACCTTC. Translating gives CSASNPGGYGYTF.

This chain links TRBV27 with TRBJ2-3; the D gene is possibly TRBD2 (5 bases). The CDR3 runs 18 residues. Germline lookup yields CDR1 MNHEY and CDR2 SMNVEV (reference sequence). Trimming left V 0 bases short and J 0 bases short, with 16 bases between. In DNA form, the CDR3 reads TGTGCCAGCAGTTTATCCCCTACTAGGCCTACTAGCACAGATACGCAGTATTTT. Protein: CASSLSPTRPTSTDTQYF.

A remark on this clone: The identical CDR3 is also encoded by other nucleotide sequences in the sample. The rearrangement uses TRBV28 and TRBJ2-7, with D perhaps TRBD1 (6 bases). CDR1 is MDHEN, CDR2 SYDVKM, per germline. The CDR3 covers 12 residues. Deletions cut 5 bases from V and 3 bases from J, with 8 bases between. The CDR3 loop is CASSPDSYEQYV. In DNA form, the CDR3 reads TGTGCCAGCAGTCCGGACAGCTACGAGCAGTACGTC.

This clone has only one observation. The chain couples TRBV7-9 to TRBJ2-3; TRBD2 might be the D (6 bases). Germline V CDR1 and CDR2: SEHNR, FQNEAQ (reference sequence). This CDR3 is built from 14 residues. V lost 5 bases, J lost 3 bases, and 12 bases lay in between. Here the CDR3 reads CASSPSGLTDTQYF. DNA for the CDR3: TGTGCCAGCAGCCCATCGGGACTTACAGATACGCAGTATTTT.

To note about this clone: Because the CDR3's place on the DNA is in doubt, the DNA is left out and the CDR3 is given as listed by TCRdb. The chain links TRBV28 to TRBJ1-1. The germline V gene encodes CDR1 MDHEN and CDR2 SYDVKM. The CDR3 extends over 11 residues, inclusive of both ends. The CDR3 sequence: CASSVWGDGTF.

The chain employs TRBV4-2 and TRBJ2-4; weak D call: TRBD2 (5 bases). CDR1 and CDR2 (germline): LGHNA, YNFKEQ. Trimming took 0 bases from V and 3 from J, leaving 9 bases between them. The CDR3 contains 15 residues. The chain's CDR3 is CASSQDWGDKNIQYF. The CDR3 nucleotides read TGTGCCAGCAGCCAAGATTGGGGAGACAAAAACATTCAGTACTTC.

V and J are TRBV12-3 or TRBV12-4 and TRBJ1-2; D is ambiguous. This CDR3 is built from 13 residues. Trimming cost V 5 bases and J 4 bases, with 11 bases left between them. The DNA of the CDR3 is TGTGCCAGCAGTCTTCGGACTCTCTATGGCTACACCTTC. Protein sequence: CASSLRTLYGYTF.

The V gene is TRBV18, the J gene TRBJ1-1, with 8 bases aligning to TRBD1. The J segment lost 3 bases and the V segment lost 6 bases, leaving 9 bases of the junction unmatched. The CDR3 has 15 amino acids. CDR1 is KGHSH and CDR2 is LQKENI in the germline V gene. CDR3 amino acids: CASSQYRGTDTEAFF. CDR3 DNA sequence: TGTGCCAGCTCCCAGTACAGGGGGACGGACACTGAAGCTTTCTTT. Based on the CDR3 plus reference TRBV18 and TRBJ1-1, the full variable domain is NAGVMQNPRHLVRRRGQEARLRCSPMKGHSHVYWYRQLPEEGLKFMVYLQKENIIDESGMPKERFSAEFPKEGPSILRIQQVVRGDSAAYFCASSQYRGTDTEAFFGQGTRLTVV.

This chain joins TRBV11-2 and TRBJ2-5; 7 nucleotides line up with TRBD2. Germline V gene data show CDR1 as SGHAT and CDR2 as FQNNGV. The CDR3 is made up of 13 amino acids. Trimming took 3 bases from V and 4 from J; bases not matched to a gene: 2. The DNA of the CDR3 is TGTGCCAGCAGCTTTGGCGGGAGAGAGACCCAGTACTTC. This sequence encodes CASSFGGRETQYF. The variable domain in full, with the rest retrieved from reference TRBV11-2 and TRBJ2-5, is EAGVAQSPRYKIIEKRQSVAFWCNPISGHATLYWYQQILGQGPKLLIQFQNNGVVDDSQLPKDRFSAERLKGVDSTLKIQPAKLEDSAVYLCASSFGGRETQYFGPGTRLLVL.

V and J are TRBV19 and TRBJ1-2; D gene uncertain. The CDR3 is 14 residues long. Germline CDR1 reads LNHDA; CDR2 reads SQIVND (reference sequence). V dropped 5 bases and J dropped 4 bases, with 14 bases sitting between them. This chain's CDR3 is CASSLHREGYGYTF. The CDR3 DNA reads TGTGCCAGTAGTCTCCATCGAGAGGGCTATGGCTACACCTTC.

The chain uses TRBV4-1 and TRBJ2-3; D remains unclear. Trimming removed 0 bases at V and 4 bases at J, with 8 bases between. Germline CDR1 reads MGHRA; CDR2 reads YSYEKL. This CDR3 region has 14 residues. The CDR3 protein is CASSQDLGPDTQYF. The CDR3 DNA follows: TGCGCCAGCAGCCAAGATCTTGGCCCAGATACGCAGTATTTT.

The rearrangement uses TRBV11-2 and TRBJ2-5; tentatively, D is TRBD2 (5 bases). Trimming pared 4 bases from V and 5 bases from J, leaving 11 bases between. The CDR3 contains 13 residues. CDR1 is SGHAT and CDR2 is FQNNGV in the germline V gene. The CDR3 DNA reads TGTGCCAGCAGCTGGCGCCGAGGGGAGACCCAGTACTTC. Amino acid sequence: CASSWRRGETQYF.

The chain combines TRBV10-3 with TRBJ1-5, with D hard to call. V lost 3 bases, J lost 0 bases, and 6 bases lay in between. This CDR3 contains 14 residues. Germline CDR1 ENHRY, CDR2 SYGVKD. The CDR3 DNA sequence: TGTGCCATCAGTGAATTGAGTAGCAATCAGCCCCAGCATTTT. Its translation is CAISELSSNQPQHF.

There are a few counts of this clone. The rearrangement joins TRBV5-4 to TRBJ1-1; TRBD1 might be the D (6 bases). Germline CDR1 and CDR2: SGHNT and YYREEE (reference sequence). This CDR3 region has 14 residues. Trimming pared 0 bases from V and 1 base from J, leaving 7 bases between. The CDR3 DNA reads as TGTGCCAGCAGCTTGGGACAGGCGAACACTGAAGCTTTCTTT. It translates to CASSLGQANTEAFF.

The rearrangement joins TRBV28 to TRBJ1-5; D call uncertain. Trimming pared 3 bases from V and 6 bases from J, leaving 9 bases between. Germline lookup yields CDR1 MDHEN and CDR2 SYDVKM. The CDR3 covers 13 residues. CDR3 loop: CASSFSLSQPQHF. The DNA of the CDR3 is TGTGCCAGCAGTTTTTCCCTCAGTCAGCCCCAGCATTTT. Filled out from reference TRBV28 and TRBJ1-5, the complete variable domain reads DVKVTQSSRYLVKRTGEKVFLECVQDMDHENMFWYRQDPGLGLRLIYFSYDVKMKEKGDIPEGYSVSREKKERFSLILESASTNQTSMYLCASSFSLSQPQHFGDGTRLSIL.

The rearrangement links TRBV7-8 to TRBJ2-7, with TRBD1 matching 10 bases. V was pared by 5 bases and J by 0 bases, with 7 bases of the junction left unmatched. Germline CDR1 reads SGHVS; CDR2 reads FQNEAQ. This CDR3 comprises 16 residues. As DNA, the CDR3 is TGTGCCAGCAGCCGAACCCGGACAGGGGGCTCCTACGAGCAGTACGTC. Translated, it gives CASSRTRTGGSYEQYV.

The chain has TRBV15 and TRBJ1-1; 7 bases map to TRBD1. J lost 5 bases, V lost 1 base, and 7 bases had no gene match. The CDR3 sequence is 15 residues long. Germline V gene lookup returns CDR1 LNHNV and CDR2 YYDKDF (reference sequence). The CDR3 spells CATSRGWGQSTEAFF. In DNA, the CDR3 is TGTGCCACCAGCAGAGGATGGGGACAGTCTACTGAAGCTTTCTTT.

The chain carries TRBV29-1 and TRBJ2-1, with 9 positions matching TRBD2. The CDR3 runs to 15 residues. Germline lookup yields CDR1 SQVTM and CDR2 ANQGSEA. The CDR3 region has the DNA TGCACAAGCGGTCGTTATAGCGGGAGTGTCCATGAGCAGTTCTTC. As protein: CTSGRYSGSVHEQFF.

The chain is built from TRBV11-3 and TRBJ2-1, with 8 bases fitting TRBD2. CDR1 and CDR2 (germline): SGHNT, YENEEA. The CDR3 has 15 amino acids. Trimming took 5 bases from V and 10 from J; bases not matched to a gene: 13. In DNA form, the CDR3 reads TGTGCCAGCAGCGTCGGGCGGGGGGTACAGTGGGAGCAGTTCTTC. Translation: CASSVGRGVQWEQFF.